This T cell receptor (beta chain) was retrieved from a study of blood T cells in healthy people across ages. Isolation yielded PBMCs, at least 7 million per sample, in every case. Together with a sample-barcoded 5' primer, a J-beta primer mix was included in a second PCR lasting roughly 6 to 12 cycles. Unique molecular identifiers of 12 random nucleotides labeled each cDNA. A single record per CDR3 protein comes from TCRdb applying MiXCR to the 5' RACE reads. The table lists about 1.5 million distinct CDR3 sequences, around 39% of them singletons. This clonotype was counted only a few times. The target antigen is unknown. V shed 5 bases and J 4 bases; nucleotides not matched to a gene: 6. The CDR3 is made up of 14 amino acids. Study results and caveats: As age increased, TCR beta diversity per million T cells fell in a roughly linear fashion. Aged donors had fewer naive CD4+ cells and lower diversity than long-lived donors.

This chain uses TRBV12-3 or TRBV12-4 with TRBJ2-3, with 7 bases fitting TRBD2. The sequencing sample was made of blood. The TCR originated in a woman aged 18-29 years in good health. The CDR3 reads CASSPGRVADTQYF. For the CDR3, the DNA is TGTGCCAGCAGTCCAGGGAGGGTTGCAGATACGCAGTATTTT.